The 25 T cell receptor beta chains reported below all come from one sample, sequenced in a study of T cell repertoires in cytomegalovirus infection. Antigens of these TCRs are unknown. Each CDR3 protein is one row after TCRdb ran MiXCR on the reads. The table records about 110,000 distinct CDR3 sequences, over 9% of them present only once. The specimen sequenced was PBMCs, sequenced either directly or after in vitro stimulation (not recorded which). Receptors were obtained from a human donor in good health (CMV status not recorded). Some clones in this sample may be carry-over from other donors' samples.

The chain couples TRBV20-1 to TRBJ2-7, with a tentative D call TRBD2 (5 bases). The CDR3 covers 13 residues. Trimming shortened V by 0 bases and J by 6 bases, and 12 bases separated the two germline ends. Germline CDR1 is DFQATT and CDR2 is SNEGSKA (reference sequence). CDR3 DNA sequence: TGCAGTGCTAGAGATGCGGGTCGTGCCGAGCAGTACGTC. This translates into CSARDAGRAEQYV.

Only a few counts were recorded for this clonotype. The gene calls are TRBV29-1 and TRBJ1-2; D call uncertain. The CDR3 has 11 amino acids. Germline CDR1 and CDR2: SQVTM and ANQGSEA. V dropped 1 base and J dropped 8 bases, with 8 bases sitting between them. CDR3 DNA: TGCAGCGTTGAAGGACGGAAGGGCTACACCTTC. It yields the protein CSVEGRKGYTF.

This clonotype was seen at least ten times. The chain couples TRBV20-1 to TRBJ1-6; D unresolved. The V gene's germline CDR1 is DFQATT and CDR2 SNEGSKA (reference sequence). The CDR3 sequence is 15 residues long. Trimming left V 0 bases short and J 5 bases short, with 11 bases between. The CDR3 coding sequence is TGCAGTGCTAGAGATCTGGGTCGGCATAATTCACCCCTCCACTTT. Translation gives CSARDLGRHNSPLHF.

The rearrangement links TRBV12-5 to TRBJ2-1, with D uncertain. Germline V gene sequence: CDR1 LGHNT, CDR2 FRNRAP. This CDR3 is 12 amino acids long. Between the trimmed V and J ends, which lost 5 bases and 9 bases, there was a span of 11 bases. DNA of the CDR3: TGTGCTAGTGGTCTCCCGGCCGGTGAGCAGTTCTTC. This sequence encodes CASGLPAGEQFF.

The V and J genes are TRBV6-2 or TRBV6-3 and TRBJ2-3; TRBD2 is a possible D gene (6 bases). Per the germline V gene, CDR1 is MNHEY and CDR2 is SVGEGT. This CDR3 comprises 12 residues. V was pared by 4 bases and J by 10 bases, with 12 bases between. This CDR3 reads CASSSPRRAQYF. The CDR3 region has the DNA TGTGCCAGCAGTTCTCCTCGGAGGGCGCAGTATTTT.

This clonotype was seen more than once but under ten times. For the CDR3, the DNA is TGTGCCAGTAGTAGCAACAGGGGGCGAGGCAATCAGCCCCAGCATTTT. Protein product: CASSSNRGRGNQPQHF. The rearrangement uses TRBV19 and TRBJ1-5; 9 nucleotides align to TRBD1. Trimming took 4 bases from V and 2 from J; bases not matched to a gene: 6. Germline lookup yields CDR1 LNHDA and CDR2 SQIVND (reference sequence). The CDR3 extends over 16 amino acids.

This clonotype was recorded a few times. This chain uses TRBV2 with TRBJ1-5; D is perhaps TRBD1 (5 bases). CDR3 length equals 13 residues. Per the germline V gene, CDR1 is SNHLY and CDR2 is FYNNEI. V lost 3 bases and J lost 5, with 8 bases in between. In nucleotides, the CDR3 is TGTGCCAGCAGTGATCGGGGGTATCAGCCCCAGCATTTT. It specifies CASSDRGYQPQHF.

This clonotype has ten or more counts. The J gene is TRBJ2-1, the V gene TRBV23-1, with TRBD2 matching 8 bases. TRBV23-1 is classed as an ORF, of uncertain function. The V segment lost 0 bases and the J segment 2 bases; nucleotides outside the gene matches: 6. The CDR3 covers 17 residues. CDR3 in amino acids: CASSQSELAGPYNEQFF. The CDR3 DNA sequence: TGCGCCAGCAGTCAATCGGAGTTAGCGGGACCCTACAATGAGCAGTTCTTC.

The gene calls are TRBV19 and TRBJ2-3; weak D call: TRBD2 (6 bases). The V end lost 6 bases, the J end lost 2 bases, and 21 bases lay between the germline ends. Germline V lookup: CDR1 LNHDA, CDR2 SQIVND (reference sequence). This CDR3 region has 17 residues. The CDR3 DNA reads as TGTGCCAGTAGGTCTACAACCTTGGGGGGATTCACAGATACGCAGTATTTT. Residues: CASRSTTLGGFTDTQYF.

V and J are TRBV7-9 and TRBJ2-2, with D perhaps being TRBD1 or TRBD2 (5 bases each). Trimming stripped 5 bases from V and 3 bases from J, with 16 bases between. Germline CDR1 and CDR2: SEHNR and FQNEAQ (reference sequence). This CDR3 is built from 16 residues. The CDR3: CASSPQGRGDTGELFF. Written as DNA, the CDR3 is TGTGCCAGCAGCCCCCAGGGTCGGGGAGACACCGGGGAGCTGTTTTTT.

The chain links TRBV15 to TRBJ1-4; no definite D call. Per germline, CDR1 LNHNV and CDR2 YYDKDF (reference sequence). The length of the CDR3 is 18 residues. V was cut by 3 bases and J by 0 bases, with 17 bases left in between. This chain's CDR3 is CATSRVLILTATNEKLFF. The CDR3 DNA is TGTGCCACCAGCAGGGTCCTCATCCTAACTGCAACTAATGAAAAACTGTTTTTT.

This chain connects TRBV6-6 to TRBJ2-1; the match to TRBD2 covers 8 bases. Germline CDR1 is MNHNY and CDR2 is SVGAGI (reference sequence). The CDR3 has 18 amino acids. J gave up 4 bases and V 8 bases, and 19 bases lay outside the gene matches. Here the CDR3 DNA reads TGTGCCAGCGGCATCATCCCCCCCGGGACTAGGGATTACAATGAGCAGTTCTTC. It encodes CASGIIPPGTRDYNEQFF.

This clonotype was seen repeatedly, ten times or more. The rearrangement links TRBV6-1 to TRBJ2-1; D is undetermined. Trimming shortened V by 5 bases and J by 2 bases, and 10 bases separated the two germline ends. The germline gives CDR1 MNHNS, CDR2 SASEGT. The CDR3 runs 14 residues. The CDR3 sequence is CASSLKLPYNEQFF. CDR3 bases: TGTGCCAGCAGTTTAAAACTACCCTACAATGAGCAGTTCTTC.

This clonotype was counted many times. The V gene is TRBV7-8, the J gene TRBJ2-5, with D possibly matching TRBD2 (6 bases). This CDR3 is 14 amino acids long. Germline CDR1 SGHVS, CDR2 FQNEAQ. V was shortened by 1 base and J by 4 bases, with 10 bases between the two germline ends. Here the CDR3 reads CASSLERRGETQYF. For the CDR3, the DNA is TGTGCCAGCAGCTTAGAGCGGCGGGGAGAGACCCAGTACTTC.

There are many counts of this clonotype. This chain links TRBV27 with TRBJ2-3; the match to TRBD2 covers 8 bases. The CDR3 is 15 residues long. Germline-derived CDR1 and CDR2 are MNHEY and SMNVEV (reference sequence). J gave up 6 bases and V 5 bases, and 10 bases lay outside the gene matches. The CDR3, as DNA: TGTGCCAGCAGTCTTTATGCGGGAGGAATGGATACGCAGTATTTT. This encodes CASSLYAGGMDTQYF.

This clonotype was observed at least ten times. The chain has TRBV20-1 and TRBJ2-1; TRBD2 matches at 11 bases. The germline gives CDR1 DFQATT, CDR2 SNEGSKA (reference sequence). The V and J ends lost 3 bases and 0 bases, in that order; junction bases with no gene match: 1. The CDR3 has 15 residues. As DNA, the CDR3 is TGCAGTGCTAGCGGACTAGCGGGCTCCTACAATGAGCAGTTCTTC. Amino acids: CSASGLAGSYNEQFF.

This clonotype was seen only a few times. The CDR3 region is CASSEVGSTDTQYF. CDR3 in DNA: TGTGCCAGCAGTGAAGTCGGTAGCACAGATACGCAGTATTTT. The chain has TRBV2 and TRBJ2-3, with unresolved D. Germline CDR1 and CDR2: SNHLY and FYNNEI. Trimming pared 1 base from V and 0 bases from J, leaving 5 bases between. This CDR3 is 14 amino acids long.

This clonotype was seen many times. The chain recombines TRBV27 with TRBJ1-5; D not resolved. Germline CDR1 and CDR2: MNHEY and SMNVEV (reference sequence). The CDR3 is 15 amino acids. Trimming left V 5 bases short and J 9 bases short, with 20 bases between. CDR3 amino acids: CASSPLPTPLPPQHF. The DNA of the CDR3 is TGTGCCAGCAGTCCCCTCCCGACACCCCTACCGCCCCAGCATTTT.

This clonotype was detected a few times. Relative to the germline gene, one junction end is altered; a read error may explain this. The rearrangement links TRBV25-1 to TRBJ2-1; 7 bases match TRBD2. Germline V gene data show CDR1 as MGHDK and CDR2 as SYGVNS. CDR3 length: 18 residues. As DNA, the CDR3 is TGTGCCAACAGTGATCGGCTAGCGGCAGGACGACCATACAATGAGCAGTTCTTC. Residues: CANSDRLAAGRPYNEQFF.

This clonotype was seen at least ten times. V is TRBV11-3 and J is TRBJ2-2; the match to TRBD2 covers 10 bases. Per the germline V gene, CDR1 is SGHNT and CDR2 is YENEEA. The CDR3 consists of 19 residues. The V segment lost 7 bases and the J segment 3 bases; nucleotides outside the gene matches: 17. The CDR3 sequence is CASKSRASGSYSDTGELFF. For the CDR3, the DNA is TGTGCCAGCAAATCACGGGCTAGCGGGAGTTATTCTGACACCGGGGAGCTGTTTTTT.

CDR3 sequence reads: CASSFKGGSGELFF. The CDR3 DNA reads as TGTGCCAGCAGCTTTAAAGGGGGCTCCGGGGAGCTGTTTTTT. The chain couples TRBV7-8 to TRBJ2-2; 7 bases are a match to TRBD1. This CDR3 has 14 residues. Unmatched junction bases numbered 4, after V lost 3 bases and J lost 6 bases. The germline V gene encodes CDR1 SGHVS and CDR2 FQNEAQ.

This clonotype was seen repeatedly, ten times or more. V is TRBV7-8 and J is TRBJ1-5; D unresolved. The germline gives CDR1 SGHVS, CDR2 FQNEAQ. The V end lost 1 base, the J end lost 2 bases, and 12 bases lay between the germline ends. This CDR3 has 16 amino acids. CDR3 DNA sequence: TGTGCCAGCAGCTTAGTTCCAGGTGGCGGCAATCAGCCCCAGCATTTT. It codes for CASSLVPGGGNQPQHF.

This clonotype was picked up a small number of times. The gene calls are TRBV30 and TRBJ1-5, with 9 bases identical to TRBD1. V gave up 3 bases and J gave up 4 bases; unmatched junction bases: 10. The CDR3 totals 16 residues. Germline assignment: CDR1 GTSNPN and CDR2 SVGIG (reference sequence). CDR3 DNA sequence: TGTGCCTGGAGCCCCGTAGGGACAGGGAGGAATCAGCCCCAGCATTTT. Encoded protein: CAWSPVGTGRNQPQHF.

The J gene is TRBJ2-7, the V gene TRBV28; 9 positions agree with TRBD2. This CDR3 contains 15 residues. The junction had 6 bases not matched to a gene; V was cut back by 4 bases and J by 2 bases. CDR1 and CDR2 (germline): MDHEN, SYDVKM. The CDR3 loop reads CASSSRLADPYEQYF. The CDR3 nucleotides read TGTGCCAGCAGTTCTAGACTAGCGGATCCCTACGAGCAGTACTTC. The variable domain in full, completed from reference TRBV28 and TRBJ2-7, reads DVKVTQSSRYLVKRTGEKVFLECVQDMDHENMFWYRQDPGLGLRLIYFSYDVKMKEKGDIPEGYSVSREKKERFSLILESASTNQTSMYLCASSSRLADPYEQYFGPGTRLTVT.

This clonotype was picked up many times. J is TRBJ2-5 and V is TRBV7-6, with 9 bases lining up with TRBD2. V gave up 5 bases and J gave up 2 bases; unmatched junction bases: 9. This CDR3 spans 16 amino acids. Germline CDR1 and CDR2: SGHVS and FNYEAQ. Written as DNA, the CDR3 is TGTGCCAGCAGCCCGAGACTAGCGGAAGGACAAGAGACCCAGTACTTC. Its translation: CASSPRLAEGQETQYF.